This entry lists 24 T cell receptor beta chains sequenced from one sample in a study of blood T cells in healthy people across ages. With a J-beta primer mix and a sample-barcoded 5' primer, a second PCR ran 7 to 11 cycles. TCRdb fed the 5' RACE reads into MiXCR, producing one record per CDR3 protein. The sample includes hundreds of thousands of distinct CDR3 sequences, roughly 25% seen only once; the top ten take under 9.5%. These data also formed part of another study, on T cells of mothers and their children.

The sample comprised blood. These receptor sequences come from a boy between 10 and 17 years old in good health.

V is TRBV20-1 and J is TRBJ2-7; the D gene is possibly TRBD2 (5 bases). Germline CDR1 DFQATT, CDR2 SNEGSKA (reference sequence). The CDR3 has 13 amino acids. V gave up 6 bases and J gave up 0 bases, with 12 bases separating them. In nucleotides, the CDR3 is TGCAGTGCACCACGTCGGGGCTCCTACGAGCAGTACTTC. Protein sequence: CSAPRRGSYEQYF.

The chain has TRBV29-1 and TRBJ2-3; possibly TRBD2 for D (6 bases). The CDR3 has 12 residues. CDR1 and CDR2 (germline): SQVTM, ANQGSEA. The V gene lost 1 base and the J gene lost 4 bases, with 6 bases spanning the gap. CDR3 DNA: TGCAGCGTTGAAGCGGGGGCAGATACGCAGTATTTT. The encoded protein is CSVEAGADTQYF.

This clonotype occurred a few times. CDR3 residues: CASSSIVGQTQYF. CDR3 sequence (DNA): TGTGCCAGCAGTTCAATCGTGGGGCAGACCCAGTACTTC. V usage is TRBV12-3 or TRBV12-4 and J usage is TRBJ2-5; D is possibly TRBD1 (5 bases). There are 13 residues in the CDR3. Trimming took off 4 bases at V and 6 bases at J, with 12 bases between the two ends.

The genes are TRBV29-1 and TRBJ2-2, with 7 bases identical to TRBD2. The germline V gene encodes CDR1 SQVTM and CDR2 ANQGSEA. J lost 1 base, V lost 6 bases, and 2 bases had no gene match. The CDR3 loop spans 13 amino acids. This CDR3 reads CSVGGVNTGELFF. CDR3 sequence (DNA): TGCAGCGTGGGGGGGGTGAACACCGGGGAGCTGTTTTTT.

This clonotype was counted between two and nine times. The chain combines TRBV10-2 with TRBJ1-1, with TRBD1 matching over 7 bases. The CDR3 spans 13 residues. CDR1 and CDR2 (germline): WSHSY, SAAADI. J lost 4 bases, V lost 7 bases, and 6 bases had no gene match. The DNA of the CDR3 is TGCGCCAGCACCAGGACAGGCGTCACTGAAGCTTTCTTT. Protein product: CASTRTGVTEAFF.

The gene calls are TRBV27 and TRBJ2-1; 7 nucleotides align to TRBD1. The J call may be wrong; the DNA end is better matched by TRBJ2-7. CDR3 length: 15 amino acids. Germline V gene sequence: CDR1 MNHEY, CDR2 SMNVEV (reference sequence). DNA of the CDR3: TGTGCCAGCAGTTTAAGGGGACAGCCGTCCTACGAGCAGTACTTC. Translation gives CASSLRGQPSYEQYF.

The V call is TRBV5-1, the J call TRBJ1-2, with D possibly TRBD1 on 5 matching bases. This CDR3 is built from 13 residues. The germline V gene has CDR1 SGHRS and CDR2 YFSETQ. The V and J ends lost 2 bases and 8 bases respectively, with 13 bases between them. CDR3 nucleotides: TGCGCCAGCAGCTTACAGGAGGCGAGCGGCTACACCTTC. Translation: CASSLQEASGYTF.

This clonotype was counted only a few times. The chain employs TRBV28 and TRBJ1-2; D may be TRBD1 (5 bases). Germline V gives CDR1 MDHEN, CDR2 SYDVKM. This CDR3 is built from 15 residues. Trimming removed 5 bases from V and 0 bases from J, with 13 bases in between. As DNA, the CDR3 is TGTGCCAGCAGTGGGCTGGGGGTAGCTAACTATGGCTACACCTTC. The encoded protein is CASSGLGVANYGYTF.

The chain employs TRBV12-3 or TRBV12-4 and TRBJ2-1; 8 bases agree with TRBD1. The assigned J gene may be wrong: the sequence end matches TRBJ2-5 better. This CDR3 spans 15 amino acids. The chain's CDR3 is CASSLRTGWVETQYF. CDR3 sequence (DNA): TGTGCCAGCAGTCTACGGACAGGGTGGGTAGAGACCCAGTACTTC.

V gene TRBV7-9 combines with J gene TRBJ2-3; D not resolved. The CDR3 contains 14 residues. V lost 0 bases and J lost 6, with 10 bases in between. Germline V lookup: CDR1 SEHNR, CDR2 FQNEAQ (reference sequence). The chain's CDR3 is CASSLARVVDTQYF. The CDR3 DNA follows: TGTGCCAGCAGCTTAGCAAGGGTAGTGGATACGCAGTATTTT.

The chain recombines TRBV12-5 with TRBJ1-5; D is uncertain. Deletions cut 0 bases from V and 5 bases from J, with 11 bases between. Germline V lookup: CDR1 LGHNT, CDR2 FRNRAP. The CDR3 is made up of 15 amino acids. CDR3 nucleotides: TGTGCTAGTGGTTTGGTAGGAGGGCTATATCAGCCCCAGCATTTT. Translation: CASGLVGGLYQPQHF.

The chain carries TRBV24-1 and TRBJ2-6, with D hard to call. CDR3 length: 16 residues. With 4 bases removed from V and 1 base from J, the gap between germline ends came to 10 bases. The germline V gene encodes CDR1 KGHDR and CDR2 SFDVKD. The CDR3 region is CATSDLTSSGANVLTF. CDR3 sequence (DNA): TGTGCCACCAGTGACCTGACATCTTCTGGGGCCAACGTCCTGACTTTC.

The chain joins TRBV29-1 to TRBJ2-3; D ambiguous. The CDR3 length is 14 residues. Trimming took off 3 bases at V and 2 bases at J, with 12 bases between the two ends. The V gene's germline CDR1 is SQVTM and CDR2 ANQGSEA. CDR3 amino acids: CSVDPGRATDTQYF. The DNA of the CDR3 is TGCAGCGTTGACCCCGGCAGAGCCACAGATACGCAGTATTTT.

CDR3 sequence reads: CASSMGSGPVYEQYF. In nucleotides, the CDR3 is TGTGCCAGTAGTATGGGGTCCGGTCCCGTTTACGAGCAGTACTTC. The rearrangement uses TRBV19 and TRBJ2-7; D remains ambiguous. V lost 3 bases and J lost 4, with 16 bases in between. Germline assignment: CDR1 LNHDA and CDR2 SQIVND (reference sequence). This CDR3 comprises 15 residues.

This rearrangement joins TRBV29-1 to TRBJ2-1, with D possibly matching TRBD1 (6 bases). Germline V gene sequence: CDR1 SQVTM, CDR2 ANQGSEA. Trimming removed 3 bases from V and 4 bases from J, with 13 bases in between. The CDR3 loop spans 14 amino acids. The CDR3 loop is CSVETGHLYNEQFF. In nucleotides, the CDR3 is TGCAGCGTTGAGACAGGTCACCTTTACAATGAGCAGTTCTTC.

This clonotype has just a few counts. CDR3 nucleotides: TGTGCCAGCAGTGAATCGGGGACGCCGCACTACGAGCAGTACTTC. This sequence encodes CASSESGTPHYEQYF. This chain uses TRBV2 with TRBJ2-7, with D perhaps being TRBD1 or TRBD2 (5 bases each). There are 15 residues in the CDR3. Looked up from germline, CDR1 is SNHLY and CDR2 is FYNNEI. The V end was cut by 2 bases, the J end by 3 bases, with 14 bases between.

This chain links TRBV6-6 with TRBJ1-2; D possibly corresponds to TRBD1 (5 bases). Germline CDR1 reads MNHNY; CDR2 reads SVGAGI (reference sequence). V lost 10 bases to trimming and J lost 5 bases, with 14 bases between them. The CDR3 totals 12 residues. The CDR3 nucleotides read TGTGCCACCAGGTGGGGGGAATATGGCTACACCTTC. Translated: CATRWGEYGYTF.

As to this clonotype: At one of its ends the junction is not consistent with the germline gene, which may arise from a read error. This chain connects TRBV10-3 to TRBJ2-5; TRBD1 might be the D (5 bases). The CDR3 spans 15 residues. CDR1 ENHRY and CDR2 SYGVKD come from the germline V gene. The CDR3 is CANSESRQFQETQYF. CDR3 nucleotides: TGTGCCAACAGTGAGTCGAGACAGTTCCAAGAGACCCAGTACTTC.

This clonotype was seen more than once but under ten times. The gene calls are TRBV2 and TRBJ1-2; D gene uncertain. CDR1 SNHLY and CDR2 FYNNEI come from the germline V gene. This CDR3 comprises 13 residues. V was clipped by 4 bases and J by 0 bases, with 6 bases between them. The CDR3 region has the DNA TGTGCCAGCAGTGGGCCCCCTAACTATGGCTACACCTTC. Amino acids: CASSGPPNYGYTF.

The chain uses TRBV29-1 and TRBJ1-2; TRBD1 matches at 7 bases. CDR1 SQVTM and CDR2 ANQGSEA come from the germline V gene. The CDR3 spans 12 residues. Unmatched junction bases numbered 12, after V lost 4 bases and J lost 13 bases. This CDR3 reads CSVVLMGTVLTF. The DNA of the CDR3 is TGCAGCGTTGTTTTAATGGGGACAGTCCTCACCTTC.

V usage is TRBV7-9 and J usage is TRBJ1-1; unclear D gene. Between the trimmed V and J ends, which lost 4 bases and 6 bases, there was a span of 6 bases. The CDR3 length is 11 residues. Germline lookup yields CDR1 SEHNR and CDR2 FQNEAQ (reference sequence). This chain's CDR3 is CASSSLAEAFF. The DNA of the CDR3 is TGTGCCAGCAGCTCGCTGGCTGAAGCTTTCTTT.

This clonotype was observed many times. V usage is TRBV28 and J usage is TRBJ1-2, with no clear D. Trimming left V 6 bases short and J 5 bases short, with 13 bases between. The CDR3 totals 13 residues. Germline V CDR1 and CDR2: MDHEN, SYDVKM. CDR3 sequence reads: CASSLGAGYGYTF. The CDR3 DNA follows: TGTGCCAGCAGCTTGGGAGCCGGTTATGGCTACACCTTC.

This clonotype has at least ten counts. The chain couples TRBV29-1 to TRBJ2-7, with D possibly matching TRBD2 (6 bases). Trimming pared 5 bases from V and 4 bases from J, leaving 9 bases between. This CDR3 contains 11 residues. The germline V gene encodes CDR1 SQVTM and CDR2 ANQGSEA. The CDR3 loop reads CSVMAGYEQYF. As DNA, the CDR3 is TGCAGCGTTATGGCGGGGTACGAGCAGTACTTC.

This clonotype was observed a handful of times. This chain joins TRBV10-1 and TRBJ2-7; TRBD1 might be the D (6 bases). V was cut by 5 bases and J by 5 bases, with 13 bases left in between. Germline loops: CDR1 WNHNN, CDR2 SYGVQD (reference sequence). The CDR3 has 13 residues. CDR3 amino acids: CASSPIPGDEQYF. The CDR3 region has the DNA TGCGCCAGCAGTCCCATTCCAGGGGACGAGCAGTACTTC.